The sequence of this T cell receptor (beta chain) was determined in a study of T cell repertoires in cytomegalovirus infection (dated by TCRdb to about 2019). At the level of the whole study: Because public TCR beta signatures pointed to carriage of CMV infection together with the matching HLA type, the HLA type of each donor mattered for the analysis.

Study-level results and caveats: The ex vivo response was dominated by HLA-C-restricted CMV-specific TCR beta clonotypes, which also provided the single most frequent clonotype in two of eight donors. Carriers of CMV infection plus the relevant HLA type were discriminated by the cumulative frequency of public TCR beta family members in the study cohort and in an independent approximately 360-donor cohort.

The sample was run on an Illumina HiSeq 1500. TCRdb applied fastp at Q25 and MiXCR to the public reads, then kept only in-frame beta chains. Identical CDR3 proteins give one entry, which carries the most common genes and DNA. Present in this sample are about 130,000 distinct CDR3 sequences, roughly a quarter of which were seen just once. Roughly 35% of the sample goes to the ten largest clones. A word on this clonotype: The clone's antigen remains unknown. Base qualities are not recorded, but no much larger clone differs from it by a single base.

The junction shows trimming of 7 bases on V and 5 bases on J, plus 9 bases between the germline ends. The CDR3 spans 12 residues, from the cysteine through the phenylalanine. Only CDR3 DNA remains: 36 bases, in frame from the first base. The CDR1 and CDR2 encoded by the germline V gene are MDHEN and SYDVKM. Sequenced sample: PBMCs, sequenced either directly or after in vitro stimulation (not recorded which). The chain is encoded by TRBV28 joined to TRBJ1-5; the D gene cannot be resolved reliably. This receptor was identified in a human donor in good health (CMV status not recorded). Some clones in this sample may be carry-over from other donors' samples. The CDR3 loop reads CASKQTDQPQHF. The DNA sequence follows: TGTGCCAGCAAGCAAACAGATCAGCCCCAGCATTTT.